These T cell receptor beta chains were read from a single sample in a study of response to subunit inactivated influenza vaccine. MiXCR was run by TCRdb on the RT-PCR reads, yielding one entry per CDR3 protein. The top ten clones hold approximately 7% of a sample with about 700,000 distinct CDR3 sequences, roughly 13% of them seen once. Specimen: PBMCs from blood, collected 14 to 15 days before vaccination. Receptor source: a man aged 45 to 65 who received an inactivated influenza vaccine. CDR3s include the opening cysteine and the closing phenylalanine or tryptophan. A D gene is named only where the DNA matches it firmly. Size tells how often a clone was seen (once, few, many) or the class of an expanded clone, and some rows leave it out.

CDR3	DNA	D	J	size	V
CSVARLGTAYNEQFF	TGCAGCGTCGCCCGGCTCGGGACGGCATACAATGAGCAGTTCTTC	NA	TRBJ2-1	few	TRBV29-1
CASSPDSENIQYF	TGTGCCAGCAGTCCGGACAGCGAAAACATTCAGTACTTC	NA	TRBJ2-4	NA	TRBV6-6
CASSASGVVWDTQYF	TGTGCCAGCAGTGCGAGCGGGGTCGTTTGGGATACGCAGTATTTT	TRBD2	TRBJ2-3	NA	TRBV27
CATSDLFAGTTDTQYF	TGTGCCACCAGTGATTTGTTCGCGGGGACCACAGATACGCAGTATTTT	NA	TRBJ2-3	NA	TRBV24-1
CSVALWEDYNEQFF	TGCAGCGTTGCCCTCTGGGAGGATTACAATGAGCAGTTCTTC	NA	TRBJ2-1	NA	TRBV29-1
CASGGFRETQYF	TGTGCCAGCGGTGGGTTTCGGGAGACCCAGTACTTC	NA	TRBJ2-5	NA	TRBV28
CASSTTLGQETQYF	TGTGCCAGCAGCACCACCCTGGGCCAAGAGACCCAGTACTTC	NA	TRBJ2-5	NA	TRBV28
CSARGGVVAGELFF	TGCAGTGCTAGAGGGGGCGTTGTTGCCGGGGAGCTGTTTTTT	NA	TRBJ2-2	many	TRBV20-1
CASSPIRGSGKLYEQYF	TGCGCCAGCAGCCCGATAAGAGGTAGCGGGAAGCTTTACGAGCAGTACTTC	TRBD2	TRBJ2-7	NA	TRBV5-1
CASSWDLRDSPLHF	TGCGCCAGCAGCTGGGACCTTCGAGACTCACCCCTCCACTTT	NA	TRBJ1-6	NA	TRBV5-1